This passage covers 30 T cell receptor beta chains from one sample sequenced in a study of T-cell memory formation after mild COVID-19. TCRdb redid the calling of the 5' RACE reads with MiXCR, one entry per CDR3 protein. This sample has around 300,000 distinct CDR3 sequences, with roughly an eighth found just once. The sample consisted of PBMCs or a T cell subset sorted from them (not recorded which). The source is a man between 18 and 35 years old who had mild COVID-19 (a few samples of this study predate the infection). Cell type and time point are not known.

The rearrangement joins TRBV24-1 to TRBJ2-3; 7 nucleotides match TRBD2. The CDR3 extends over 15 amino acids. Germline-derived CDR1 and CDR2 are KGHDR and SFDVKD. V lost 3 bases and J lost 2; bases outside the gene matches: 4. In DNA, the CDR3 is TGTGCCACCAGTGATAGCGGGGAGCTCACAGATACGCAGTATTTT. Its translation: CATSDSGELTDTQYF.

The chain is built from TRBV5-1 and TRBJ1-1; 8 nucleotides align to TRBD1. Germline loops: CDR1 SGHRS, CDR2 YFSETQ. V dropped 3 bases and J dropped 4; count of bases not matched to a gene: 8. CDR3 size: 15 residues. The CDR3 bases are TGCGCCAGCAGCTCCTCGGGACAGGATGGCACTGAAGCTTTCTTT. Translating gives CASSSSGQDGTEAFF.

The rearrangement links TRBV5-1 to TRBJ2-1; D remains ambiguous. CDR1 is SGHRS and CDR2 is YFSETQ in the germline V gene. The CDR3 extends over 15 amino acids. Trimming cost V 2 bases and J 0 bases, with 9 bases left between them. The CDR3: CASSFQDRSYNEQFF. For the CDR3, the DNA is TGCGCCAGCAGCTTCCAAGACCGCTCCTACAATGAGCAGTTCTTC. Combining the CDR3 with reference TRBV5-1 and TRBJ2-1 gives the whole variable domain KAGVTQTPRYLIKTRGQQVTLSCSPISGHRSVSWYQQTPGQGLQFLFEYFSETQRNKGNFPGRFSGRQFSNSRSEMNVSTLELGDSALYLCASSFQDRSYNEQFFGPGTRLTVL.

This clonotype has just a few counts. The chain couples TRBV7-8 to TRBJ2-2; D tentatively fits TRBD1 or TRBD2 (5 bases each). CDR3 size: 15 residues. Trimming left V 5 bases short and J 1 base short, with 11 bases between. Germline assignment: CDR1 SGHVS and CDR2 FQNEAQ. In DNA, the CDR3 is TGTGCCAGCAGCCTCTCGGGACGGAACACCGGGGAGCTGTTTTTT. It translates to CASSLSGRNTGELFF.

The chain carries TRBV7-9 and TRBJ2-5, with D hard to call. CDR1 is SEHNR, CDR2 FQNEAQ, per germline (reference sequence). V shed 5 bases and J shed 5 bases, with 9 bases lying between them. The CDR3 length is 12 residues. The CDR3 sequence: CASSGSVETQYF. In DNA form, the CDR3 reads TGTGCCAGCAGCGGATCAGTGGAGACCCAGTACTTC.

This clonotype showed up just a few times. V and J are TRBV9 and TRBJ1-1, with TRBD1 as a possible D gene (5 bases). V was clipped by 0 bases and J by 1 base, with 10 bases between them. This CDR3 region has 15 residues. CDR1 and CDR2 (germline): SGDLS, YYNGEE. CDR3 DNA sequence: TGTGCCAGCAGCGTAGTTGGGGGAGCGAACACTGAAGCTTTCTTT. It translates to CASSVVGGANTEAFF.

This clonotype was seen repeatedly, ten times or more. The rearrangement uses TRBV6-2 or TRBV6-3 and TRBJ2-2; TRBD2 matches at 8 bases. V was pared by 6 bases and J by 5 bases, with 8 bases of the junction left unmatched. Germline V gene data show CDR1 as MNHEY and CDR2 as SVGEGT. The CDR3 spans 15 residues. The CDR3 DNA sequence: TGTGCCAGCAGGAGTTGGCGGGGGGAGACCGGGGAGCTGTTTTTT. Translating it yields CASRSWRGETGELFF.

The CDR3 bases are TGTGCCAGCAGCAACAGGGAAAACATTCAGTACTTC. Amino acids: CASSNRENIQYF. The chain joins TRBV9 to TRBJ2-4, with TRBD1 as a possible D gene (6 bases). Germline V gene lookup returns CDR1 SGDLS and CDR2 YYNGEE. The length of the CDR3 is 12 residues. Trimming removed 4 bases from V and 5 bases from J, with 7 bases in between.

The chain combines TRBV18 with TRBJ1-1, with D unresolved. Germline CDR1 reads KGHSH; CDR2 reads LQKENI. The CDR3 covers 14 residues. Trimming pared 4 bases from V and 4 bases from J, leaving 13 bases between. CDR3 loop: CASSLLADGTEAFF. CDR3 sequence (DNA): TGTGCCAGCTCACTTCTTGCCGACGGCACTGAAGCTTTCTTT.

The chain combines TRBV24-1 with TRBJ2-3, with TRBD2 as a possible D gene (5 bases). This CDR3 has 13 amino acids. Germline CDR1 reads KGHDR; CDR2 reads SFDVKD. V lost 8 bases, J lost 2 bases, and 10 bases lay in between. The CDR3 DNA reads as TGTGCCACCAAACTAGGCAACACAGATACGCAGTATTTT. Residues: CATKLGNTDTQYF.

By its share, this clonotype is medium-sized. V gene TRBV19 combines with J gene TRBJ2-1, with 8 bases that match TRBD2. This CDR3 has 15 amino acids. J gave up 6 bases and V 2 bases, and 6 bases lay outside the gene matches. Germline CDR1 LNHDA, CDR2 SQIVND (reference sequence). CDR3 in amino acids: CASSILTSEVNEQFF. In DNA, the CDR3 is TGTGCCAGTAGTATACTGACTAGCGAAGTCAATGAGCAGTTCTTC.

This clonotype occurred a few times. The chain combines TRBV7-9 with TRBJ1-2; 9 nucleotides align to TRBD1. Germline CDR1 SEHNR, CDR2 FQNEAQ (reference sequence). The CDR3 contains 14 residues. Germline trimming cut 5 bases from V and 8 bases from J; bases unmatched to any gene: 9. DNA for the CDR3: TGTGCCAGCAGCGCGGGACAGGGCAAATTAGGCTACACCTTC. Translated, it gives CASSAGQGKLGYTF. Complete variable domain (other parts from reference TRBV7-9 and TRBJ1-2): DTGVSQNPRHKITKRGQNVTFRCDPISEHNRLYWYRQTLGQGPEFLTYFQNEAQLEKSRLLSDRFSAERPKGSFSTLEIQRTEQGDSAMYLCASSAGQGKLGYTFGSGTRLTVV.

A few counts support this clonotype. The J gene is TRBJ2-1, the V gene TRBV29-1, with 9 nucleotides matching TRBD2. This CDR3 contains 14 residues. V trimming: 1 base; J trimming: 4 bases; junction bases outside the gene matches: 2. Germline-derived CDR1 and CDR2 are SQVTM and ANQGSEA. CDR3 amino acids: CSVEGSGGYNEQFF. CDR3 nucleotides: TGCAGCGTTGAAGGTAGCGGGGGATACAATGAGCAGTTCTTC.

This clonotype has just a few counts. V and J are TRBV7-2 and TRBJ2-5; D possibly uses TRBD1 or TRBD2 (6 bases each). The CDR3 is 14 amino acids. CDR1 and CDR2 (germline): SGHTA, FQGNSA. Deletions cut 5 bases from V and 5 bases from J, with 15 bases between. The CDR3 reads CASSGYGGVETQYF. As DNA, the CDR3 is TGTGCCAGCAGCGGTTACGGGGGCGTTGAGACCCAGTACTTC.

This sequence joins TRBV29-1 and TRBJ2-7; D gene uncertain. In germline, CDR1 is SQVTM, CDR2 ANQGSEA. V shed 7 bases and J shed 0 bases, with 13 bases lying between them. This CDR3 contains 13 residues. The CDR3 region has the DNA TGCAGCGCAACCGATTACTTCTCCTACGAGCAGTACTTC. Translating it yields CSATDYFSYEQYF.

This clonotype has only a few counts. This chain joins TRBV20-1 and TRBJ2-1; 10 bases are a match to TRBD2. The CDR3 runs to 17 residues. Per the germline V gene, CDR1 is DFQATT and CDR2 is SNEGSKA (reference sequence). Germline trimming cut 0 bases from V and 8 bases from J; bases unmatched to any gene: 13. This CDR3 is CSARDPALAGVYDEQFF. The CDR3 region has the DNA TGCAGTGCTAGAGATCCCGCTCTAGCGGGGGTTTACGATGAGCAGTTCTTC.

This clonotype was observed a few times. The rearrangement uses TRBV12-3 or TRBV12-4 and TRBJ1-2, with unresolved D. This CDR3 is built from 15 residues. The V end lost 5 bases, the J end lost 2 bases, and 15 bases lay between the germline ends. The CDR3, as DNA: TGTGCCAGCAGTCCTCGCTGGCAGACAAACTATGGCTACACCTTC. This encodes CASSPRWQTNYGYTF.

DNA of the CDR3: TGCGCCAGCAGCAAGGGACAGGGGAACACTGAAGCTTTCTTT. Amino acids: CASSKGQGNTEAFF. The chain uses TRBV5-1 and TRBJ1-1, with 9 nucleotides matching TRBD1. Germline-derived CDR1 and CDR2 are SGHRS and YFSETQ. V lost 4 bases and J lost 1; bases outside the gene matches: 2. This CDR3 has 14 residues.

This chain joins TRBV5-1 and TRBJ2-2; D is tentatively TRBD1 or TRBD2 (5 bases each). V was cut by 3 bases and J by 9 bases, with 15 bases left in between. Germline CDR1 reads SGHRS; CDR2 reads YFSETQ. The CDR3 is 14 amino acids. Here the CDR3 reads CASSSPGASRELFF. The CDR3 DNA follows: TGCGCCAGCAGCTCCCCCGGGGCCAGTAGGGAGCTGTTTTTT.

For the CDR3, the DNA is TGTGCCAGCAGCCAAGAGGAACAGGGTGGTTCACCCCTCCACTTT. It yields the protein CASSQEEQGGSPLHF. The chain employs TRBV3-1 and TRBJ1-6, with D tentatively TRBD1 (6 bases). Germline CDR1 LGHDT, CDR2 YNNKEL (reference sequence). This CDR3 has 15 amino acids. Between the trimmed V and J ends, which lost 0 bases and 9 bases, there was a span of 12 bases. Full variable domain (outside the CDR3, taken from reference TRBV3-1 and TRBJ1-6): DTAVSQTPKYLVTQMGNDKSIKCEQNLGHDTMYWYKQDSKKFLKIMFSYNNKELIINETVPNRFSPKSPDKAHLNLHINSLELGDSAVYFCASSQEEQGGSPLHFGNGTRLTVT.

In this sample, this clonotype turned up many times. The V and J genes are TRBV28 and TRBJ2-3, with 8 bases that match TRBD2. The CDR3 consists of 16 residues. Trimming at V came to 4 bases and at J to 3 bases, leaving 9 bases not matched to a gene. Germline CDR1 is MDHEN and CDR2 is SYDVKM. The chain's CDR3 is CASSSGRRGVTDTQYF. As DNA, the CDR3 is TGTGCCAGCAGTTCCGGAAGGCGGGGGGTTACAGATACGCAGTATTTT.

In its sample, this clonotype was seen a few times. The rearrangement joins TRBV6-1 to TRBJ1-5; no clear D. CDR3 length: 13 amino acids. The V gene lost 4 bases and the J gene lost 0 bases, with 4 bases spanning the gap. Germline assignment: CDR1 MNHNS and CDR2 SASEGT. Here the CDR3 DNA reads TGTGCCAGCAGTGGTTATAGCAATCAGCCCCAGCATTTT. Protein: CASSGYSNQPQHF.

This clonotype was detected a few times. V is TRBV11-2 and J is TRBJ1-1; D call uncertain. CDR1 and CDR2 (germline): SGHAT, FQNNGV. This CDR3 has 13 amino acids. V dropped 3 bases and J dropped 3 bases, with 8 bases sitting between them. CDR3 DNA sequence: TGTGCCAGCAGCTTTAATGAGTACACTGAAGCTTTCTTT. Translating it yields CASSFNEYTEAFF.

This clonotype was counted between two and nine times. The chain links TRBV7-8 to TRBJ2-1; D remains unclear. The CDR3 covers 12 residues. The V gene's germline CDR1 is SGHVS and CDR2 FQNEAQ. V lost 5 bases and J lost 4, with 6 bases in between. CDR3 coding DNA: TGTGCCAGCAGCCCGCAGTACAATGAGCAGTTCTTC. It codes for CASSPQYNEQFF.

The chain recombines TRBV7-8 with TRBJ2-5; D possibly corresponds to TRBD1 (5 bases). The V gene's germline CDR1 is SGHVS and CDR2 FQNEAQ. This CDR3 contains 14 residues. V was cut by 5 bases and J by 5 bases, with 15 bases left in between. The CDR3 reads CASSLPHGAETQYF. The CDR3 DNA sequence: TGTGCCAGCAGCCTGCCACATGGGGCCGAGACCCAGTACTTC.

This clonotype was counted a few times. J is TRBJ2-5 and V is TRBV5-1; 7 bases line up with TRBD2. This CDR3 is 16 amino acids long. Trimming at V came to 3 bases and at J to 5 bases, leaving 13 bases not matched to a gene. CDR1 SGHRS and CDR2 YFSETQ come from the germline V gene. The CDR3 sequence is CASSSWTSLQVETQYF. CDR3 DNA sequence: TGCGCCAGCAGCTCTTGGACTAGTCTCCAAGTGGAGACCCAGTACTTC.

V gene TRBV27 combines with J gene TRBJ2-7; D gene ambiguous. V was pared by 6 bases and J by 2 bases, with 11 bases between. Germline V gives CDR1 MNHEY, CDR2 SMNVEV (reference sequence). The length of the CDR3 is 13 residues. The CDR3 reads CASRRTATYEQYF. Here the CDR3 DNA reads TGTGCCAGCAGAAGGACCGCTACCTACGAGCAGTACTTC.

This clonotype was counted between two and nine times. The chain uses TRBV6-1 and TRBJ2-3; no clear D gene. Trimming stripped 4 bases from V and 6 bases from J, with 11 bases between. CDR1 is MNHNS and CDR2 is SASEGT in the germline V gene. The CDR3 is made up of 13 amino acids. The CDR3 reads CASSGNSVDTQYF. CDR3 coding DNA: TGTGCCAGCAGTGGAAACTCCGTGGATACGCAGTATTTT.

This clonotype was seen more than once but under ten times. The gene calls are TRBV6-2 or TRBV6-3 and TRBJ2-3; TRBD2 matches at 7 bases. CDR1 and CDR2 from the germline V gene are MNHEY and SVGEGT. V lost 5 bases and J lost 2; bases outside the gene matches: 7. The CDR3 spans 15 residues. The CDR3 is CASSILGTNTDTQYF. In nucleotides, the CDR3 is TGTGCCAGCAGTATCCTAGGGACTAACACAGATACGCAGTATTTT.

This clonotype has more than one count but fewer than ten. The chain joins TRBV7-6 to TRBJ2-1; TRBD1 matches at 10 bases. V gave up 5 bases and J gave up 7 bases; unmatched junction bases: 5. This CDR3 is 14 amino acids long. The germline V gene has CDR1 SGHVS and CDR2 FNYEAQ. The CDR3 DNA sequence: TGTGCCAGCAGCCCTCGGACAGGGGGAAATGAGCAGTTCTTC. As protein: CASSPRTGGNEQFF.